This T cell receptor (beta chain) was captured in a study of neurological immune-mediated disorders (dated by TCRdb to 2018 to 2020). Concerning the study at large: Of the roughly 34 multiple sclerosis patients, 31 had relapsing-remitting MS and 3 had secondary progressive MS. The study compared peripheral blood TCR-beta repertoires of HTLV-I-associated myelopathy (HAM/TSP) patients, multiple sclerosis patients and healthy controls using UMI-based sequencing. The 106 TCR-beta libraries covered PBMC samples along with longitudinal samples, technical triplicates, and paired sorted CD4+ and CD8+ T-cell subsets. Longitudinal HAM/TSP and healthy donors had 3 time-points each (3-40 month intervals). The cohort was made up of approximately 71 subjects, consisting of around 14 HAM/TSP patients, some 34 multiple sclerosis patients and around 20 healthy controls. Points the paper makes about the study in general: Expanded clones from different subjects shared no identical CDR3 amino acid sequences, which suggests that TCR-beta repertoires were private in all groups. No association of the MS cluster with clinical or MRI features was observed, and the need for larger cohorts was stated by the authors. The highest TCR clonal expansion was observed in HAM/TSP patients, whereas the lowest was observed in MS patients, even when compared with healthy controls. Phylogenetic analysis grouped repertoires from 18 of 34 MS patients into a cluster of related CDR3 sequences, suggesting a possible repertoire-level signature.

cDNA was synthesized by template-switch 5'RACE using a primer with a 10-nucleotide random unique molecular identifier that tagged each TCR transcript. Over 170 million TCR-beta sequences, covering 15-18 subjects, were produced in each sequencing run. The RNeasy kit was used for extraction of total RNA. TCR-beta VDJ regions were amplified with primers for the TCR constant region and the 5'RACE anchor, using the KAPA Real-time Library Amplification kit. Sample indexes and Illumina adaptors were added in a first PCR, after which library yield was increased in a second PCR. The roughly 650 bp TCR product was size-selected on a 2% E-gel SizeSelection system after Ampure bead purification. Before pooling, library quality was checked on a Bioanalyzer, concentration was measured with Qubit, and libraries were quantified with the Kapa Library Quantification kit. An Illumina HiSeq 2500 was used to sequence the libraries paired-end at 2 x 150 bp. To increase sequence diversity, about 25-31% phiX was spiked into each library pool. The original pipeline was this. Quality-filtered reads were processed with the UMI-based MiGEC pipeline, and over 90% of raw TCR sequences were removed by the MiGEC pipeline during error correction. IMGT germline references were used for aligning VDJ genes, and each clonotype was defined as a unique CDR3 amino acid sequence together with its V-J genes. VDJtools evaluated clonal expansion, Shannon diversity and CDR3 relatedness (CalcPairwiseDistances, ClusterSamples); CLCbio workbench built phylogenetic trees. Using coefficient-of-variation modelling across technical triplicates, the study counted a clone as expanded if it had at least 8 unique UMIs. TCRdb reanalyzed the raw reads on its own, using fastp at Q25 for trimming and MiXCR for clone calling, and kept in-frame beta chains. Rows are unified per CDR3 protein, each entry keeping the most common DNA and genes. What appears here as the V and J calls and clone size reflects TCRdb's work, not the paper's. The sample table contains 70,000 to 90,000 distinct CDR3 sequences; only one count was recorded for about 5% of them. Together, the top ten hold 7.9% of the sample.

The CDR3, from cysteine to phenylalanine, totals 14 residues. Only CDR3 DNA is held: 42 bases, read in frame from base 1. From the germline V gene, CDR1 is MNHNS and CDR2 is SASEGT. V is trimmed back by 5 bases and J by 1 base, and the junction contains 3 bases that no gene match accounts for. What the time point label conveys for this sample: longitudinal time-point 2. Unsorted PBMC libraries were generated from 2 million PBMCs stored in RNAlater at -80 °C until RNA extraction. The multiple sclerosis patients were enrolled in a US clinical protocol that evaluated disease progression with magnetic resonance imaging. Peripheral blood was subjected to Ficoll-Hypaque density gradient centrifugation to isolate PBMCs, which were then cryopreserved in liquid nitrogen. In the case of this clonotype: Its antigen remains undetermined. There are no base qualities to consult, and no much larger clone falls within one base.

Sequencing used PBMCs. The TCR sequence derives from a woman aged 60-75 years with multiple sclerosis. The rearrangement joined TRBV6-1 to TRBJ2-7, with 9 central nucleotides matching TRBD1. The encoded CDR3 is CASSQTGGSYEQYF. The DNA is TGTGCCAGCAGTCAGACAGGGGGGTCCTACGAGCAGTACTTC.